The 17 T cell receptor beta chains below were found in one sample sequenced in a study of shared clonotypes between healthy human individuals. TCRdb's table, derived via immunoSEQ multiplex PCR, lists solely in-frame clones and lacks some. The sample lists 2 million to 2.5 million clones, about 94% occurring once. Sequencing was performed on naive CD4+ T cells sorted from blood. Subset denoted: CD45RA+ positively selected. All receptors come from a young man in good health.

In this sample, this clone turned up once. The V and J genes are TRBV4-2 and TRBJ1-5; 9 bases line up with TRBD1. This CDR3 is built from 16 residues. Trimming took 3 bases from V and 3 from J; bases not matched to a gene: 6. Germline V CDR1 and CDR2: LGHNA, YNFKEQ. The DNA for the CDR3 is TGTGCCAGCAGCCAGATGGGACAGGGCTACAATCAGCCCCAGCATTTT. This sequence encodes CASSQMGQGYNQPQHF.

The V call is TRBV5-1, the J call TRBJ2-1; TRBD2 agrees at 7 bases. The CDR3 is 16 residues long. The germline CDR1 and CDR2 sequences are SGHRS and YFSETQ. The V gene end was trimmed by 4 bases and the J gene end by 6 bases; junction bases not matched to a gene: 13. DNA of the CDR3: TGCGCCAGCAGCGCCGGACTAGGGAAGCCTGGCAATGAGCAGTTCTTC. Its translation is CASSAGLGKPGNEQFF.

With respect to this clone: One end of the junction fails to match germline, which may point to a read error. V usage is TRBV7-9 and J usage is TRBJ1-1; tentative D call: TRBD1 (5 bases). The CDR3 sequence is 11 residues long. Germline lookup yields CDR1 SEHNR and CDR2 FQNEAQ (reference sequence). In DNA form, the CDR3 reads TGTGCCCCGTCCCCCGCGGGACCAGCGGGTTTT. It specifies CAPSPAGPAGF.

The genes are TRBV14 and TRBJ2-7, with 7 bases matching TRBD2. Germline-derived CDR1 and CDR2 are SGHDN and FVKESK. The junction had 8 bases not matched to a gene; V was cut back by 1 base and J by 2 bases. The CDR3 sequence is 16 residues long. Written as DNA, the CDR3 is TGTGCCAGCAGCCAAGTTCTGACTAGCATCCCCTACGAGCAGTACTTC. Amino acids: CASSQVLTSIPYEQYF. Complete variable domain (other parts from reference TRBV14 and TRBJ2-7): EAGVTQFPSHSVIEKGQTVTLRCDPISGHDNLYWYRRVMGKEIKFLLHFVKESKQDESGMPNNRFLAERTGGTYSTLKVQPAELEDSGVYFCASSQVLTSIPYEQYFGPGTRLTVT.

The chain employs TRBV7-2 and TRBJ2-5, with D perhaps matching TRBD1 (6 bases). V dropped 5 bases and J dropped 3 bases, with 16 bases sitting between them. This CDR3 region has 15 residues. Germline CDR1 reads SGHTA; CDR2 reads FQGNSA. CDR3 sequence reads: CASSPGAYREETQYF. The CDR3 DNA is TGTGCCAGCAGCCCAGGGGCCTACAGGGAAGAGACCCAGTACTTC.

This chain links TRBV28 with TRBJ2-5; D may be TRBD1 (6 bases). The V gene lost 7 bases and the J gene lost 10 bases, with 13 bases spanning the gap. CDR1 and CDR2 (germline): MDHEN, SYDVKM. This CDR3 region has 11 residues. The CDR3 reads CASMDRMSQYF. In DNA form, the CDR3 reads TGTGCCAGCATGGACAGAATGAGCCAGTACTTC.

The V and J genes are TRBV10-1 and TRBJ1-5, with 9 positions matching TRBD1. J lost 0 bases, V lost 5 bases, and 5 bases had no gene match. CDR1 is WNHNN, CDR2 SYGVQD, per germline (reference sequence). There are 16 residues in the CDR3. CDR3 loop: CASSTTGGVSNQPQHF. CDR3 DNA sequence: TGCGCCAGCAGTACAACAGGGGGCGTTAGCAATCAGCCCCAGCATTTT.

This clone was picked up one time. The chain combines TRBV7-6 with TRBJ2-2; tentatively, D is TRBD1 (6 bases). The V gene's germline CDR1 is SGHVS and CDR2 FNYEAQ. This CDR3 contains 19 residues. Trimming took 3 bases from V and 4 from J, leaving 24 bases between them. The CDR3: CASSFIVRPDSRGTGELFF. The CDR3 coding sequence is TGTGCCAGCAGCTTCATCGTACGGCCGGACAGCCGAGGCACCGGGGAGCTGTTTTTT.

For this clone: Other DNA sequences in this specimen translate into the identical CDR3. The rearrangement joins TRBV18 to TRBJ1-5, with unresolved D. This CDR3 spans 15 amino acids. Germline-derived CDR1 and CDR2 are KGHSH and LQKENI. The ends were cut back, 0 bases at V and 2 bases at J, with 8 bases in the middle. CDR3 in amino acids: CASSPPGSGNQPQHF. Written as DNA, the CDR3 is TGTGCCAGCTCACCACCAGGGAGCGGCAATCAGCCCCAGCATTTT. Complete variable domain (other parts from reference TRBV18 and TRBJ1-5): NAGVMQNPRHLVRRRGQEARLRCSPMKGHSHVYWYRQLPEEGLKFMVYLQKENIIDESGMPKERFSAEFPKEGPSILRIQQVVRGDSAAYFCASSPPGSGNQPQHFGDGTRLSIL.

Regarding this clone: Other DNA sequences in the same sample also yield this CDR3. The chain is built from TRBV2 and TRBJ2-5, with TRBD2 as a possible D gene (5 bases). The CDR3 is made up of 13 amino acids. Trimming removed 1 base at V and 4 bases at J, with 7 bases between. In germline, CDR1 is SNHLY, CDR2 FYNNEI. CDR3 DNA: TGTGCCAGCAGTGAAGAGCGGAGAGAGACCCAGTACTTC. Its protein product is CASSEERRETQYF.

The chain couples TRBV11-1 to TRBJ1-1; D might be TRBD1 (5 bases). The CDR3 runs to 14 residues. The germline V and J ends were trimmed by 3 bases and 1 base, with 9 bases remaining between them. CDR1 is SGHAT and CDR2 is FQDESV in the germline V gene (reference sequence). In DNA, the CDR3 is TGTGCCAGCAGCTTCAACCAGGGGAACACTGAAGCTTTCTTT. This encodes CASSFNQGNTEAFF.

J is TRBJ1-1 and V is TRBV7-3, with TRBD1 as a possible D gene (5 bases). This CDR3 region has 14 residues. CDR1 SGHTA and CDR2 FQGTGA come from the germline V gene. Between the trimmed V and J ends, which lost 5 bases and 0 bases, there was a span of 10 bases. The CDR3 DNA is TGTGCCAGCAGCGAAGACAGCTTGAACACTGAAGCTTTCTTT. It specifies CASSEDSLNTEAFF.

In nucleotides, the CDR3 is TGTGCCAGCATTGGGGCAAGCTCCTACGAGCAGTACTTC. Translated: CASIGASSYEQYF. This chain uses TRBV2 with TRBJ2-7, with D possibly TRBD1 on 5 matching bases. Trimming removed 7 bases at V and 0 bases at J, with 10 bases between. CDR1 and CDR2 (germline): SNHLY, FYNNEI. The CDR3 is 13 residues long.

The rearrangement links TRBV5-1 to TRBJ2-5, with 9 bases that match TRBD2. CDR1 and CDR2 from the germline V gene are SGHRS and YFSETQ. The CDR3 has 16 amino acids. After removal of 1 base from V and 7 bases from J, the junction contained 11 bases not matched to a gene. CDR3 amino acids: CASSLNPSGTLGTQYF. In DNA form, the CDR3 reads TGCGCCAGCAGCTTGAACCCTAGCGGGACGCTAGGGACCCAGTACTTC.

The V call is TRBV4-2, the J call TRBJ1-2; D not resolved. Trimming stripped 3 bases from V and 6 bases from J, with 11 bases between. CDR1 is LGHNA and CDR2 is YNFKEQ in the germline V gene. This CDR3 comprises 13 residues. CDR3 in DNA: TGTGCCAGCAGCCAGCCACTGAGCCATGGCTACACCTTC. Translated: CASSQPLSHGYTF.

On this clone: The sample contains more than one DNA sequence encoding this CDR3. The chain combines TRBV29-1 with TRBJ2-7; no firm D call. CDR1 and CDR2 from the germline V gene are SQVTM and ANQGSEA. Trimming left V 7 bases short and J 1 base short, with 8 bases between. The CDR3 extends over 11 amino acids. The CDR3 here is CSAGLSYEQYF. CDR3 sequence (DNA): TGCAGCGCGGGCCTATCCTACGAGCAGTACTTC.

The chain has TRBV10-3 and TRBJ1-1, with D uncertain. There are 14 residues in the CDR3. V lost 5 bases and J 4 bases, leaving 14 bases between the germline ends. CDR1 and CDR2 from the germline V gene are ENHRY and SYGVKD. The CDR3 loop reads CAISRNEGPTEAFF. DNA of the CDR3: TGTGCCATCAGTCGTAACGAGGGCCCCACTGAAGCTTTCTTT.